The 16 T cell receptor beta chains presented below share a single source sample, sequenced in a study of T cell clones after liver transplantation. Profiling relied on immunoSEQ multiplex PCR, and the TCRdb table lists in-frame clones only, not all of them. The top ten hold about 2.7% of the sample, which has 55,000 to 75,000 clones, approximately 70% seen once. The sequenced sample was CD4+ T cells from blood, obtained at the roughly 15-month timepoint. These receptors were collected from a human patient who received a liver transplant. A share of the T cells may be of graft donor origin.

A single count supports this clone. Written as DNA, the CDR3 is TGTGCCAGCAGTTGGACAGGTGGGCGGCCGGGGGGCTACACCTTC. Encoded protein: CASSWTGGRPGGYTF. This chain connects TRBV27 to TRBJ1-2; 7 nucleotides align to TRBD1. The CDR3 runs 15 residues. Germline V gives CDR1 MNHEY, CDR2 SMNVEV (reference sequence). With 4 bases clipped from V and 8 bases from J, the junction kept 13 bases outside the gene matches.

There are a few counts of this clone. V gene TRBV18 combines with J gene TRBJ1-2; D may be TRBD1 (5 bases). In germline, CDR1 is KGHSH, CDR2 LQKENI. The CDR3 extends over 16 amino acids. V shed 2 bases and J shed 5 bases, with 18 bases lying between them. The CDR3 coding sequence is TGTGCCAGCTCACCATATGGACAAAACCTACCTTATGGCTACACCTTC. It encodes CASSPYGQNLPYGYTF.

V is TRBV13 and J is TRBJ1-1; D possibly corresponds to TRBD1 (6 bases). This CDR3 is 14 amino acids long. Germline CDR1 reads PRHDT; CDR2 reads FYEKMQ (reference sequence). Trimming cost V 5 bases and J 0 bases, with 10 bases left between them. CDR3 residues: CASSPGQMNTEAFF. CDR3 nucleotide sequence: TGTGCCAGCAGCCCCGGACAGATGAACACTGAAGCTTTCTTT.

The chain recombines TRBV6-5 with TRBJ1-6; D might be TRBD1 (5 bases). CDR3 length: 15 residues. Trimming removed 7 bases from V and 10 bases from J, with 20 bases in between. Germline V gives CDR1 MNHEY, CDR2 SVGAGI. The CDR3 protein is CASTLGGSGGSPLHF. CDR3 nucleotides: TGTGCCAGCACCCTAGGAGGTTCTGGGGGGTCACCCCTCCACTTT.

V usage is TRBV19 and J usage is TRBJ1-5, with D perhaps matching TRBD1 (5 bases). There are 13 residues in the CDR3. Trimming pared 9 bases from V and 4 bases from J, leaving 13 bases between. Germline V gene sequence: CDR1 LNHDA, CDR2 SQIVND (reference sequence). The CDR3 sequence: CASLEGSNQPQHF. The CDR3 nucleotides read TGTGCCAGCCTCGAGGGGTCTAATCAGCCCCAGCATTTT.

V and J are TRBV11-2 and TRBJ2-3; TRBD2 matches at 8 bases. The CDR3 extends over 15 amino acids. The germline V gene has CDR1 SGHAT and CDR2 FQNNGV. Trimming took 8 bases from V and 6 from J; bases not matched to a gene: 13. CDR3 coding DNA: TGTGCCAGCGGCCCGGGACTAGGGAGGGGGGATACGCAGTATTTT. Residues: CASGPGLGRGDTQYF.

This clone showed up just a few times. The chain employs TRBV7-2 and TRBJ2-1; 10 bases fit TRBD1. The V gene's germline CDR1 is SGHTA and CDR2 FQGNSA. The CDR3 contains 14 residues. Trimming removed 2 bases from V and 8 bases from J; junction bases left unmatched: 3. As DNA, the CDR3 is TGTGCCAGCAGCTTATTGGGACAGGGGTATGAGCAGTTCTTC. This encodes CASSLLGQGYEQFF.

The genes are TRBV5-1 and TRBJ2-7; maybe TRBD1 (6 bases). The V and J ends lost 4 bases and 0 bases respectively, with 17 bases between them. This CDR3 is 16 amino acids long. CDR1 and CDR2 (germline): SGHRS, YFSETQ. The CDR3 sequence: CASSPDRTAISYEQYF. As DNA, the CDR3 is TGCGCCAGCAGCCCCGACCGGACAGCCATCTCCTACGAGCAGTACTTC.

This chain uses TRBV5-4 with TRBJ1-1; 9 bases are shared with TRBD1. The V gene's germline CDR1 is SGHNT and CDR2 YYREEE (reference sequence). With 4 bases clipped from V and 5 bases from J, the junction kept 6 bases outside the gene matches. The CDR3 loop spans 14 amino acids. CDR3 bases: TGTGCCAGCAGCCTGGACAGGGGCGGAACTGAAGCTTTCTTT. This codes for CASSLDRGGTEAFF.

This sequence joins TRBV4-1 and TRBJ1-5; 8 nucleotides align to TRBD1. CDR1 is MGHRA and CDR2 is YSYEKL in the germline V gene. V trimming: 5 bases; J trimming: 5 bases; junction bases outside the gene matches: 2. The CDR3 runs to 13 residues. The CDR3 here is CASSEQGDQPQHF. The CDR3 DNA follows: TGCGCCAGCAGCGAACAGGGGGATCAGCCCCAGCATTTT.

The chain has TRBV19 and TRBJ2-5; TRBD2 aligns across 8 bases. J gave up 0 bases and V 6 bases, and 3 bases lay outside the gene matches. Germline CDR1 reads LNHDA; CDR2 reads SQIVND (reference sequence). The CDR3 has 14 residues. The CDR3 here is CASSLTSDQETQYF. CDR3 coding DNA: TGTGCCAGTAGCTTGACTAGCGACCAAGAGACCCAGTACTTC.

The chain combines TRBV5-1 with TRBJ2-5; TRBD2 agrees at 11 bases. This CDR3 is built from 15 residues. Germline V gene lookup returns CDR1 SGHRS and CDR2 YFSETQ. V was pared by 4 bases and J by 2 bases, with 4 bases of the junction left unmatched. The CDR3 bases are TGCGCCAGCAGCCCGGGACTAGCGGCTCAAGAGACCCAGTACTTC. The encoded protein is CASSPGLAAQETQYF.

The chain employs TRBV18 and TRBJ2-3; no clear D gene. V dropped 3 bases and J dropped 8 bases, with 6 bases sitting between them. The CDR3 is 11 residues long. Germline V gene lookup returns CDR1 KGHSH and CDR2 LQKENI. This chain's CDR3 is CASSPERTQYF. In DNA form, the CDR3 reads TGTGCCAGCTCACCCGAACGTACGCAGTATTTT.

The rearrangement joins TRBV30 to TRBJ1-2, with no clear D. From germline, CDR1 is GTSNPN and CDR2 SVGIG (reference sequence). The V end was cut by 6 bases, the J end by 1 base, with 3 bases between. CDR3 length: 10 residues. In DNA, the CDR3 is TGTGCCTGCAATAACTATGGCTACACCTTC. The encoded protein is CACNNYGYTF.

This sequence joins TRBV6-5 and TRBJ1-2; 8 positions agree with TRBD1. The germline V gene has CDR1 MNHEY and CDR2 SVGAGI. The CDR3 length is 15 residues. V lost 5 bases, J lost 1 base, and 6 bases stayed unmatched. CDR3 in DNA: TGTGCCAGCAGTCACGGGACAGGATATAACTATGGCTACACCTTC. As protein: CASSHGTGYNYGYTF.

The chain links TRBV2 to TRBJ2-1; 9 positions match TRBD2. Trimming took 5 bases from V and 5 from J; bases not matched to a gene: 7. Looked up from germline, CDR1 is SNHLY and CDR2 is FYNNEI. The CDR3 covers 15 residues. The CDR3 loop reads CASSSTGTSNNEQFF. The CDR3 nucleotides are TGTGCCAGCAGTAGTACCGGGACTAGCAACAATGAGCAGTTCTTC.